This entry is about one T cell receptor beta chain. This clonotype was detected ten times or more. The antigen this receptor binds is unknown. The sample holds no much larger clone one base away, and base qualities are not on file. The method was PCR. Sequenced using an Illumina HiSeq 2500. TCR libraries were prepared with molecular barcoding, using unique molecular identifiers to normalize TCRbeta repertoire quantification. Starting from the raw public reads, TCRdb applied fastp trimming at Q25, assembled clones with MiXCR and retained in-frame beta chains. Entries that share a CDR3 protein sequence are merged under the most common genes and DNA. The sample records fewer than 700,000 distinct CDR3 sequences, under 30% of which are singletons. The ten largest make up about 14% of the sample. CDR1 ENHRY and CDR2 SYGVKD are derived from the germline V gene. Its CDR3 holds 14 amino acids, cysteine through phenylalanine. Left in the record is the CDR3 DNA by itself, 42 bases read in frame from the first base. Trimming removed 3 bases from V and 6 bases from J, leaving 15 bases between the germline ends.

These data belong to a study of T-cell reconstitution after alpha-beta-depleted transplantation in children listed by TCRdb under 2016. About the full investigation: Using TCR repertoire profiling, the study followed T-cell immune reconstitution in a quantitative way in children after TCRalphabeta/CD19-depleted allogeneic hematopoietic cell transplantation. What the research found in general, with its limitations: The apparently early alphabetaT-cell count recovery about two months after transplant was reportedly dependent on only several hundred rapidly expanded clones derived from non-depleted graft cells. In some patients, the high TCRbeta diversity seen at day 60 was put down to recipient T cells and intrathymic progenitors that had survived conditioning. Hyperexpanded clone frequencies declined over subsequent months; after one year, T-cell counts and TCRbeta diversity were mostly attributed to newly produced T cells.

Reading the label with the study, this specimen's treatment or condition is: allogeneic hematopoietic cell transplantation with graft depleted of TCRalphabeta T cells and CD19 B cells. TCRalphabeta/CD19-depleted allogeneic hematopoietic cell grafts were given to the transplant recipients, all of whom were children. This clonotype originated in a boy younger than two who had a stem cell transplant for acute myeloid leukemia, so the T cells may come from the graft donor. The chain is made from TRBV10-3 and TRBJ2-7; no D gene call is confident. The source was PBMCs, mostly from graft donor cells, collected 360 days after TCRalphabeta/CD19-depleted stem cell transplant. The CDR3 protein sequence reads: CAISDLSRFREQYF. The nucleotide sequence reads TGTGCCATCAGTGATCTATCCCGTTTCCGCGAGCAGTACTTC.